This paragraph reports one T cell receptor beta chain. Its specificity is unknown. Trimming shortened V by 2 bases and J by 2 bases, and 15 bases separated the two germline ends. The CDR3 runs 16 residues. Germline assignment: CDR1 MNHNS and CDR2 SASEGT. This specimen belongs to a study of a mutant IDH1 vaccine in newly diagnosed glioma. Whole-study context: The treated group averaged 40.4 years old and was 62.5% male, about 40% female. Overall study findings and caveats: Of the patients, roughly 93% had vaccine-induced immune responses.

As for time point: baseline, week 1 (first vaccination visit). Treatment given: pre-vaccination baseline after standard-of-care therapy. There were new WHO grade 3 or 4 astrocytomas in the donors, and these were IDH1-mutant and ATRX-lost. Assay used: immunoSEQ multiplex PCR; TCRdb lists only in-frame clones, some missing. The data show 23,000 or so clones, just over 90% seen once. This chain links TRBV6-1 with TRBJ2-5; D is perhaps TRBD1 (6 bases). The source was PBMCs, collected from a glioma patient treated with radiotherapy, temozolomide or both. The receptor was derived from a middle-aged man with glioma. The CDR3 loop is CASSELRGGPQETQYF. CDR3 in DNA: TGTGCCAGCAGTGAACTCCGTGGGGGCCCACAAGAGACCCAGTACTTC.